The 8 T cell receptor beta chains listed next were all sequenced from one sample in a study of T-cell memory formation after mild COVID-19. One entry per CDR3 protein, called by TCRdb with MiXCR from the 5' RACE reads. The sample has more than 100,000 distinct CDR3 sequences, about 5.9% seen once. The sample taken for sequencing was PBMCs or a T cell subset sorted from them (not recorded which). Receptors were obtained from an adult woman who had mild COVID-19 (a few samples of this study predate the infection). Cell type and time point are not known.

This clonotype occurred a few times. The chain couples TRBV7-2 to TRBJ1-1, with D possibly TRBD1 on 6 matching bases. CDR1 and CDR2 (germline): SGHTA, FQGNSA. The V end lost 1 base, the J end lost 10 bases, and 19 bases lay between the germline ends. This CDR3 contains 15 residues. The CDR3 nucleotides read TGTGCCAGCAGCTTAGGGGGGTCAGGCAGGGGACGAGCTTTCTTT. This translates into CASSLGGSGRGRAFF.

This clonotype occurred many times. V and J are TRBV5-1 and TRBJ2-1; D call uncertain. The germline V gene encodes CDR1 SGHRS and CDR2 YFSETQ. Trimming took off 0 bases at V and 9 bases at J, with 10 bases between the two ends. The CDR3 runs to 13 residues. The CDR3, as DNA: TGCGCCAGCAGCTTGGGGGGTGGAGCTGAGCAGTTCTTC. Its translation: CASSLGGGAEQFF.

This clonotype was seen a few times. The V and J genes are TRBV2 and TRBJ1-1; D is ambiguous. Trimming left V 7 bases short and J 2 bases short, with 5 bases between. Germline V CDR1 and CDR2: SNHLY, FYNNEI. The CDR3 contains 11 residues. The CDR3 protein is CASMENTEAFF. CDR3 sequence (DNA): TGTGCCAGCATGGAAAACACTGAAGCTTTCTTT.

Only a few counts were recorded for this clonotype. The chain carries TRBV20-1 and TRBJ1-1; a possible D gene is TRBD1 (5 bases). CDR1 and CDR2 from the germline V gene are DFQATT and SNEGSKA (reference sequence). The CDR3 is made up of 13 amino acids. Trimming pared 6 bases from V and 4 bases from J, leaving 15 bases between. CDR3 in amino acids: CSAEDSVGTEAFF. CDR3 bases: TGCAGTGCGGAAGACAGTGTTGGCACTGAAGCTTTCTTT.

This clonotype counts as medium-sized. The rearrangement uses TRBV5-1 and TRBJ2-5; the D call may be TRBD1 or TRBD2 (5 bases each). In germline, CDR1 is SGHRS, CDR2 YFSETQ. V lost 4 bases, J lost 2 bases, and 15 bases lay in between. The CDR3 totals 15 residues. CDR3 DNA: TGCGCCAGCAGCCTGGTTGGGGACGGACAAGAGACCCAGTACTTC. Amino acids: CASSLVGDGQETQYF.

The CDR3 DNA is TGTGCCAGCGCGACTCTAGCGGCCCGCTACAATGAGCAGTTCTTC. It is translated as CASATLAARYNEQFF. The chain is built from TRBV12-3 or TRBV12-4 and TRBJ2-1; 7 bases align to TRBD2. CDR3 length: 15 amino acids. The trim removed 8 bases at V and 3 bases at J, leaving 10 bases unmatched.

This clonotype was found a few times. This chain uses TRBV3-1 with TRBJ2-6; the match to TRBD1 covers 11 bases. Germline lookup yields CDR1 LGHDT and CDR2 YNNKEL (reference sequence). This CDR3 comprises 15 residues. V dropped 2 bases and J dropped 8; count of bases not matched to a gene: 2. In DNA form, the CDR3 reads TGTGCCAGCAGCCAAAGGACAGGGGGCACCAACGTCCTGACTTTC. Residues: CASSQRTGGTNVLTF. The full variable domain, rest sourced from reference TRBV3-1 and TRBJ2-6, is DTAVSQTPKYLVTQMGNDKSIKCEQNLGHDTMYWYKQDSKKFLKIMFSYNNKELIINETVPNRFSPKSPDKAHLNLHINSLELGDSAVYFCASSQRTGGTNVLTFGAGSRLTVL.

This clonotype was observed a handful of times. The chain links TRBV12-3 or TRBV12-4 to TRBJ1-5, with D perhaps TRBD1 (5 bases). Trimming removed 4 bases at V and 0 bases at J, with 10 bases between. This CDR3 spans 15 amino acids. CDR3 loop: CASSWGTFSNQPQHF. In DNA form, the CDR3 reads TGTGCCAGCAGTTGGGGGACCTTTAGCAATCAGCCCCAGCATTTT.